The 12 T cell receptor beta chains in this list originate from one sample, sequenced in a study of yellow fever vaccine responses in identical twins. Using its own MiXCR run on the RT-PCR reads, TCRdb lists one record per CDR3 protein. The table records 750 to 1,000 distinct CDR3 sequences, around four fifths of them present only once. The specimen comprised T cells from blood (PBMCs), unsorted or a sorted subset (not recorded which), sampled before or after yellow fever vaccination (not recorded which). The source of these receptors is a female donor who received the yellow fever vaccine.

The rearrangement links TRBV7-2 to TRBJ2-7, with 12 bases aligning to TRBD1. From germline, CDR1 is SGHTA and CDR2 FQGNSA. V trimming: 0 bases; J trimming: 5 bases; junction bases outside the gene matches: 2. This CDR3 is 15 amino acids long. The CDR3 DNA follows: TGTGCCAGCAGCTTAGCGGGACAGGGGGCCGACGAGCAGTACTTC. The encoded protein is CASSLAGQGADEQYF.

This clonotype appeared a few times. V is TRBV5-2 and J is TRBJ1-3. TRBV5-2 is assigned pseudogene status. The CDR3 totals 13 residues. CDR3 DNA: TGTGCCAGCGACTCCCTCTCTGGAAACACCATATATTTT. Protein product: CASDSLSGNTIYF.

CDR3 in amino acids: CASSEGGQDQLPQHF. CDR3 in DNA: TGTGCCAGCAGTGAAGGTGGGCAGGATCAGTTGCCCCAGCATTTT. V gene TRBV2 combines with J gene TRBJ1-5; D remains ambiguous. Germline assignment: CDR1 SNHLY and CDR2 FYNNEI. V lost 1 base and J 9 bases, leaving 16 bases between the germline ends. The CDR3 runs 15 residues.

The chain joins TRBV6-1 to TRBJ1-1; D call uncertain. The V end was cut by 6 bases, the J end by 1 base, with 6 bases between. Germline V gene sequence: CDR1 MNHNS, CDR2 SASEGT. The CDR3 is 12 residues long. In DNA, the CDR3 is TGTGCCAGCAGGCTAGGGAACACTGAAGCTTTCTTT. Protein product: CASRLGNTEAFF.

The chain couples TRBV11-1 to TRBJ2-2; TRBD1 is a possible D gene (6 bases). Germline V lookup: CDR1 SGHAT, CDR2 FQDESV (reference sequence). Trimming stripped 6 bases from V and 5 bases from J, with 10 bases between. The CDR3 runs 13 residues. CDR3 bases: TGTGCCAGCAGTCCCACAGGGACCGGGGAGCTGTTTTTT. Its protein is CASSPTGTGELFF.

The rearrangement joins TRBV6-2 or TRBV6-3 to TRBJ1-4; D gene ambiguous. V was trimmed by 2 bases and J by 0 bases, leaving 13 bases between them. This CDR3 has 17 amino acids. CDR1 and CDR2 from the germline V gene are MNHEY and SVGEGT. CDR3 loop: CASSYRQESATNEKLFF. The DNA of the CDR3 is TGTGCCAGCAGTTACCGGCAGGAGTCCGCAACTAATGAAAAACTGTTTTTT.

The rearrangement joins TRBV5-1 to TRBJ2-2, with 7 bases lining up with TRBD1. CDR3 size: 16 residues. V was clipped by 4 bases and J by 3 bases; unmatched bases: 9. Per the germline V gene, CDR1 is SGHRS and CDR2 is YFSETQ. CDR3 nucleotides: TGCGCCAGCAGCCTTCCGGGACAGTCTGACACCGGGGAGCTGTTTTTT. Translation gives CASSLPGQSDTGELFF.

This clonotype was seen a single time. The genes are TRBV4-1 and TRBJ1-5, with D perhaps TRBD1 (6 bases). Germline V gene sequence: CDR1 MGHRA, CDR2 YSYEKL. CDR3 length: 13 amino acids. With 4 bases removed from V and 2 bases from J, the gap between germline ends came to 6 bases. CDR3 amino acids: CASSPGGNQPQHF. The CDR3 DNA reads as TGCGCCAGCAGCCCAGGGGGCAATCAGCCCCAGCATTTT.

V and J are TRBV5-5 and TRBJ2-3; D not certain. The CDR3 sequence is 11 residues long. The germline gives CDR1 SGHKS, CDR2 YYEKEE (reference sequence). Trimming pared 4 bases from V and 2 bases from J, leaving 2 bases between. The CDR3 coding sequence is TGTGCCAGCAGCCTCACAGATACGCAGTATTTT. It is translated as CASSLTDTQYF.

This clonotype was recorded a few times. V and J are TRBV6-2 or TRBV6-3 and TRBJ2-4; 7 nucleotides line up with TRBD2. This CDR3 has 14 residues. J was trimmed by 3 bases and V by 3 bases; bases with no gene match: 2. Germline assignment: CDR1 MNHEY and CDR2 SVGEGT. The CDR3 reads CASSYGGGKNIQYF. The CDR3 DNA follows: TGTGCCAGCAGTTATGGGGGGGGCAAAAACATTCAGTACTTC.

The chain employs TRBV28 and TRBJ1-1; unclear D gene. Germline CDR1 reads MDHEN; CDR2 reads SYDVKM. Between the trimmed V and J ends, which lost 10 bases and 4 bases, there was a span of 16 bases. This CDR3 is built from 13 residues. CDR3 in DNA: TGTGCCAACCTTGCCCCCCCCGGCACTGAAGCTTTCTTT. Translating gives CANLAPPGTEAFF.

CDR3: CASSQWVTYEQYF. CDR3 in DNA: TGCGCCAGCAGCCAATGGGTAACCTACGAGCAGTACTTC. V is TRBV4-1 and J is TRBJ2-7; D gene ambiguous. V was shortened by 2 bases and J by 2 bases, with 7 bases between the two germline ends. Germline-derived CDR1 and CDR2 are MGHRA and YSYEKL. The CDR3 totals 13 residues.